Below are 13 T cell receptor beta chains sequenced from a single sample in a study of T-cell reconstitution after alpha-beta-depleted transplantation in children. TCRbeta library construction was performed incorporating unique molecular identifiers. Each CDR3 protein gets one entry after TCRdb re-called the PCR reads with MiXCR. The sample includes roughly 280,000 distinct CDR3 sequences, roughly 12% of them seen just once. The sample here was peripheral blood, taken 180 days after TCRalphabeta/CD19-depleted stem cell transplant. Receptors originate from a male patient between 2 and 9 years old who had a stem cell transplant for chronic granulomatous disease, so the T cells may come from the graft donor.

In its sample, this clonotype was seen many times. The chain carries TRBV18 and TRBJ1-6; 10 bases map to TRBD1. Per the germline V gene, CDR1 is KGHSH and CDR2 is LQKENI. J was trimmed by 6 bases and V by 2 bases; bases with no gene match: 4. This CDR3 has 16 residues. In DNA, the CDR3 is TGTGCCAGCTCACCAGGGACAGGGGCAAGTAATTCACCCCTCCACTTT. Protein: CASSPGTGASNSPLHF.

This clonotype has a handful of counts. The V and J genes are TRBV12-3 or TRBV12-4 and TRBJ1-2, with 8 bases aligning to TRBD1. This CDR3 spans 13 amino acids. The V gene end was trimmed by 7 bases and the J gene end by 4 bases; junction bases not matched to a gene: 5. CDR3 region: CASTGQGIYGYTF. CDR3 sequence (DNA): TGTGCCAGCACCGGACAGGGTATCTATGGCTACACCTTC.

This clonotype was counted many times. The chain recombines TRBV12-3 or TRBV12-4 with TRBJ2-1; D gene uncertain. This CDR3 is built from 15 residues. V lost 3 bases to trimming and J lost 2 bases, with 11 bases between them. The CDR3 protein is CASSFGNLAYNEQFF. The CDR3 nucleotides read TGTGCCAGCAGTTTTGGCAACCTTGCCTACAATGAGCAGTTCTTC.

This clonotype was counted many times. V gene TRBV27 combines with J gene TRBJ1-6; a weak D match, TRBD1 (5 bases). CDR3 size: 16 residues. Trimming cost V 5 bases and J 6 bases, with 17 bases left between them. Germline CDR1 reads MNHEY; CDR2 reads SMNVEV (reference sequence). CDR3 sequence reads: CASSPSTRRGNSPLHF. The CDR3 coding sequence is TGTGCCAGCAGTCCCTCGACAAGGAGGGGTAATTCACCCCTCCACTTT.

The chain couples TRBV6-2 or TRBV6-3 to TRBJ2-2; D may be TRBD1 or TRBD2 (5 bases each). There are 16 residues in the CDR3. Germline CDR1 is MNHEY and CDR2 is SVGEGT. The ends were cut back, 5 bases at V and 0 bases at J, with 13 bases in the middle. CDR3 loop: CASSTGLLTNTGELFF. CDR3 nucleotides: TGTGCCAGCAGTACAGGACTTCTTACGAACACCGGGGAGCTGTTTTTT.

This clonotype was observed many times. CDR3 loop: CASSQGDQRDTQYF. For the CDR3, the DNA is TGTGCCAGCAGCCAAGGGGACCAACGGGATACGCAGTATTTT. The gene calls are TRBV4-2 and TRBJ2-3; D could derive from TRBD1 or TRBD2 (5 bases each). The CDR3 runs 14 residues. Trimming took 1 base from V and 6 from J, leaving 11 bases between them. Germline V gene data show CDR1 as LGHNA and CDR2 as YNFKEQ.

This clonotype was recorded many times. The J gene is TRBJ2-1, the V gene TRBV5-1; 8 nucleotides agree with TRBD1. The CDR3 extends over 17 amino acids. Germline V gene data show CDR1 as SGHRS and CDR2 as YFSETQ. The V gene end was trimmed by 3 bases and the J gene end by 2 bases; junction bases not matched to a gene: 10. The CDR3 DNA reads as TGCGCCAGCAGCTGGGCGGGTGAGACAGGGGCCTACAATGAGCAGTTCTTC. As protein: CASSWAGETGAYNEQFF.

This clonotype was seen many times. The V call is TRBV7-2, the J call TRBJ2-5; TRBD1 matches 10 bases. CDR1 is SGHTA, CDR2 FQGNSA, per germline. Losses at the gene ends were 5 bases for V and 5 bases for J; bases not matched to a gene: 8. This CDR3 is built from 15 residues. The CDR3 spells CASSLGQGVRETQYF. The DNA for the CDR3 is TGTGCCAGCAGCCTCGGACAGGGGGTTAGGGAGACCCAGTACTTC.

The CDR3 DNA reads TGTGCCAGCAGTGAAATGGCGGGAGGGCCCAACACCGGGGAGCTGTTTTTT. This encodes CASSEMAGGPNTGELFF. The chain links TRBV2 to TRBJ2-2; the match to TRBD2 covers 9 bases. Germline lookup yields CDR1 SNHLY and CDR2 FYNNEI. This CDR3 is built from 17 residues. With V trimmed by 2 bases and J by 2 bases, 6 bases remained unmatched.

This clonotype was found many times. The chain combines TRBV7-9 with TRBJ2-7, with D uncertain. Deletions cut 7 bases from V and 0 bases from J, with 13 bases between. The CDR3 loop spans 14 amino acids. The germline V gene has CDR1 SEHNR and CDR2 FQNEAQ (reference sequence). The CDR3: CASTDQTRSYEQYF. CDR3 DNA: TGTGCCAGCACCGATCAAACCCGCTCCTACGAGCAGTACTTC.

The sample holds many counts of this clonotype. J is TRBJ2-7 and V is TRBV5-1; 9 nucleotides line up with TRBD2. V trimming: 0 bases; J trimming: 2 bases; junction bases outside the gene matches: 6. CDR1 and CDR2 (germline): SGHRS, YFSETQ. The CDR3 contains 16 residues. The CDR3 protein is CASSLGSSGGPYEQYF. The DNA of the CDR3 is TGCGCCAGCAGCTTGGGGAGTAGCGGGGGTCCCTACGAGCAGTACTTC.

Many counts were recorded for this clonotype. The V call is TRBV12-3 or TRBV12-4, the J call TRBJ2-5; 7 bases line up with TRBD1. The junction had 9 bases not matched to a gene; V was cut back by 9 bases and J by 5 bases. The length of the CDR3 is 13 residues. CDR3 amino acids: CASSEQGWETQYF. The CDR3 DNA is TGTGCCAGTTCGGAACAGGGGTGGGAGACCCAGTACTTC.

The chain uses TRBV7-6 and TRBJ2-2; 10 nucleotides line up with TRBD2. V trimming: 7 bases; J trimming: 7 bases; junction bases outside the gene matches: 9. The CDR3 loop spans 15 amino acids. Looked up from germline, CDR1 is SGHVS and CDR2 is FNYEAQ. CDR3 protein: CASNPSGRAIGELFF. CDR3 DNA: TGTGCCAGCAACCCAAGCGGGAGGGCCATCGGGGAGCTGTTTTTT.